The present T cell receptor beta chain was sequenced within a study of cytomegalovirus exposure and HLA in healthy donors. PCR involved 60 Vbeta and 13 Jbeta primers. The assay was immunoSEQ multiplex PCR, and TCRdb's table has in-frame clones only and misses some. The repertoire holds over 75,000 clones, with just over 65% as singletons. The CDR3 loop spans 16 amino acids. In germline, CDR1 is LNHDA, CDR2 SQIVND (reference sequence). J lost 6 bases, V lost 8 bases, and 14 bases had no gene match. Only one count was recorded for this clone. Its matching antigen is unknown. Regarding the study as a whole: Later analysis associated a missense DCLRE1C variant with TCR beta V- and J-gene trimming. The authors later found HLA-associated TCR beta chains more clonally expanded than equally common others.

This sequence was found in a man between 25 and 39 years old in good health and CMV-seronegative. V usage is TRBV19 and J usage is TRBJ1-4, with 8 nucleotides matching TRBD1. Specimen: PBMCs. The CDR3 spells CASRLTGTGGDEKLFF. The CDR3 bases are TGTGCCAGTCGGCTTACCGGGACAGGAGGGGATGAAAAACTGTTTTTT.